Listed here is a single T cell receptor beta chain. Its antigen is as yet unknown. These data belong to a study of cytomegalovirus exposure and HLA in healthy donors. The primer mix had 60 Vbeta and 13 Jbeta primers. As originally analysed: In a later analysis, of 80 million to 90 million unique beta chains, about 12 million appeared in at least two donors. Sequenced by immunoSEQ multiplex PCR; TCRdb stores in-frame clones only, minus some. For V, J and clone size, that table is used; D and trimming come from the DNA. The table shows under 45,000 clones, with around 62% occurring only once. Notes on the study in general: Some V segments (TRBV6-2 and TRBV6-3 among them) were excluded as indistinguishable. Later analysis revealed greater clonal expansion in HLA-associated TCR beta chains than in equally common others.

The CDR3 covers 17 residues. CDR1 SGHRS and CDR2 YFSETQ come from the germline V gene. With 5 bases clipped from V and 7 bases from J, the junction kept 14 bases outside the gene matches. V and J are TRBV5-1 and TRBJ1-6; 8 positions agree with TRBD1. The origin of this receptor is a human donor in good health. Sequencing used PBMCs. CDR3 DNA: TGCGCCAGCAGTTCTAACTTCGGGCAGGGGGCGAATTCACCCCTCCACTTT. It codes for CASSSNFGQGANSPLHF.